This T cell receptor (beta chain) was documented in a study of T-cell reconstitution after alpha-beta-depleted transplantation in children. V gave up 3 bases and J gave up 4 bases, with 15 bases separating them. Per germline, CDR1 DFQATT and CDR2 SNEGSKA (reference sequence). The CDR3 is 14 residues long. Preparing the TCRbeta library involved the use of unique molecular identifiers. TCRdb reanalysed the PCR reads using MiXCR and keeps one entry per CDR3 protein. The sample contains a few hundred thousand distinct CDR3 sequences, approximately 10% of which appear only once. This rearrangement joins TRBV20-1 to TRBJ1-2, with D perhaps TRBD1 (5 bases). The clonotype was recovered from a human donor who donated a stem cell graft to a child with acute lymphoblastic leukemia. Specimen: PBMCs from the stem cell graft donor, collected from the stem cell graft. This CDR3 reads CSASLRRQGYGYTF. DNA of the CDR3: TGCAGTGCTAGTCTCAGGAGGCAGGGCTATGGCTACACCTTC.